Below, 21 T cell receptor beta chains from the same sample are listed, as sequenced in a study of T cells after yellow fever vaccination. TCRdb re-called the 5' RACE reads with MiXCR, one entry per CDR3 protein. This table holds about 320,000 distinct CDR3 sequences, 3.5% to 4.5% found once. The source was PBMCs, collected 15 days after the yellow fever booster vaccination. The receptors shown here come from a man younger than 35 who received the YFV17D yellow fever vaccine.

The chain joins TRBV5-4 to TRBJ2-1, with 9 positions matching TRBD1. Trimming removed 4 bases from V and 8 bases from J; junction bases left unmatched: 10. The CDR3 is made up of 15 amino acids. The germline CDR1 and CDR2 sequences are SGHNT and YYREEE (reference sequence). CDR3 bases: TGTGCCAGCAGCGCCACCGGGACAGGGCTCGATGAGCAGTTCTTC. Translating it yields CASSATGTGLDEQFF.

This chain joins TRBV20-1 and TRBJ2-5; the match to TRBD2 covers 10 bases. This CDR3 is 17 amino acids long. Germline V gene lookup returns CDR1 DFQATT and CDR2 SNEGSKA (reference sequence). With 0 bases clipped from V and 0 bases from J, the junction kept 7 bases outside the gene matches. The CDR3 protein is CSARDFRSGGYQETQYF. The CDR3 bases are TGCAGTGCTAGAGATTTCCGTAGCGGGGGGTACCAAGAGACCCAGTACTTC.

This clonotype was detected a few times. This chain uses TRBV7-2 with TRBJ2-3; 7 bases are a match to TRBD2. Unmatched junction bases numbered 19, after V lost 8 bases and J lost 5 bases. Per germline, CDR1 SGHTA and CDR2 FQGNSA. The CDR3 totals 17 residues. The CDR3 region has the DNA TGTGCCAGCGGGCGGCAAGGGCGAGCGGGGTATGAAGATACGCAGTATTTT. Translated, it gives CASGRQGRAGYEDTQYF.

There are a few counts of this clonotype. The V gene is TRBV5-1, the J gene TRBJ2-1; 9 bases match TRBD2. The germline CDR1 and CDR2 sequences are SGHRS and YFSETQ. This CDR3 contains 13 residues. With V trimmed by 3 bases and J by 11 bases, 6 bases remained unmatched. CDR3 in DNA: TGCGCCAGCAGCTCTAGCGGGGATACCAAGCAGTTCTTC. Encoded protein: CASSSSGDTKQFF. The variable domain in full, completed from reference TRBV5-1 and TRBJ2-1, reads KAGVTQTPRYLIKTRGQQVTLSCSPISGHRSVSWYQQTPGQGLQFLFEYFSETQRNKGNFPGRFSGRQFSNSRSEMNVSTLELGDSALYLCASSSSGDTKQFFGPGTRLTVL.

V and J are TRBV12-5 and TRBJ1-6; no clear D. Trimming left V 0 bases short and J 5 bases short, with 14 bases between. The CDR3 length is 17 residues. The germline V gene has CDR1 LGHNT and CDR2 FRNRAP. CDR3 sequence (DNA): TGTGCTAGTGGTTTGGTCCTTTCAGCAGGAGATAATTCACCCCTCCACTTT. Residues: CASGLVLSAGDNSPLHF.

The sample holds many counts of this clonotype. V gene TRBV4-1 combines with J gene TRBJ2-7; 8 nucleotides match TRBD1. The CDR3 is 15 amino acids. The germline CDR1 and CDR2 sequences are MGHRA and YSYEKL. Trimming cost V 3 bases and J 0 bases; bases outside gene matches: 4. Written as DNA, the CDR3 is TGCGCCAGCAGCCACCAGACAGGGGACTCCTACGAGCAGTACTTC. Protein sequence: CASSHQTGDSYEQYF.

This clonotype was seen a handful of times. This chain joins TRBV25-1 and TRBJ2-7; perhaps TRBD2 as D (7 bases). CDR3 size: 14 residues. With 3 bases removed from V and 6 bases from J, the gap between germline ends came to 15 bases. CDR1 MGHDK and CDR2 SYGVNS come from the germline V gene. The CDR3 protein is CASSDGRGAGEQYF. CDR3 bases: TGTGCCAGCAGTGATGGACGGGGGGCGGGCGAGCAGTACTTC.

CDR3 residues: CASPGSHLAYYEQYF. The CDR3 DNA is TGTGCCAGCCCTGGATCCCACCTAGCTTACTACGAGCAGTACTTC. The chain has TRBV21-1 and TRBJ2-7; the D segment call TRBD2 is taken from the table without a DNA check. TRBV21-1 is termed a pseudogene. CDR3 length equals 15 residues.

This sequence joins TRBV27 and TRBJ2-6; no firm D call. V dropped 7 bases and J dropped 4 bases, with 14 bases sitting between them. CDR1 and CDR2 (germline): MNHEY, SMNVEV (reference sequence). The CDR3 is made up of 15 amino acids. CDR3 loop: CASTYGPGGANVLTF. In DNA form, the CDR3 reads TGTGCCAGCACATACGGGCCCGGGGGGGCCAACGTCCTGACTTTC.

This clonotype was counted many times. This sequence joins TRBV12-3 or TRBV12-4 and TRBJ1-1, with D unclear. The V gene lost 5 bases and the J gene lost 10 bases, with 14 bases spanning the gap. The CDR3 runs to 12 residues. In DNA, the CDR3 is TGTGCCAGCAGTCTTCTGGGTCTAACAGCTTTCTTT. Protein: CASSLLGLTAFF.

This clonotype was seen at least ten times. The rearrangement joins TRBV4-2 to TRBJ1-2; D is perhaps TRBD1 (6 bases). The length of the CDR3 is 14 residues. CDR1 is LGHNA and CDR2 is YNFKEQ in the germline V gene. The V and J ends lost 0 bases and 3 bases respectively, with 8 bases between them. The chain's CDR3 is CASSQEGQHYGYTF. In DNA form, the CDR3 reads TGTGCCAGCAGCCAAGAAGGACAGCACTATGGCTACACCTTC.

This chain uses TRBV7-9 with TRBJ2-3; 11 nucleotides match TRBD2. Germline V CDR1 and CDR2: SEHNR, FQNEAQ (reference sequence). Trimming took 4 bases from V and 8 from J; bases not matched to a gene: 14. The CDR3 spans 17 residues. For the CDR3, the DNA is TGTGCCAGCAGCTCACTTCAACTAGCGGGGGTTGCTCTTACGCAGTATTTT. It yields the protein CASSSLQLAGVALTQYF.

This clonotype turned up a few times. The chain uses TRBV4-3 and TRBJ2-5; D gene ambiguous. Germline V CDR1 and CDR2: LGHNA, YSLEER. This CDR3 is built from 14 residues. V lost 0 bases and J lost 5, with 10 bases in between. Here the CDR3 reads CASSQDGVRETQYF. In DNA form, the CDR3 reads TGCGCCAGCAGCCAAGATGGTGTGAGGGAGACCCAGTACTTC.

At least ten counts were recorded for this clonotype. The V call is TRBV7-8, the J call TRBJ2-1, with unresolved D. Looked up from germline, CDR1 is SGHVS and CDR2 is FQNEAQ. This CDR3 comprises 16 residues. Trimming took 1 base from V and 0 from J, leaving 10 bases between them. CDR3 region: CASSLGHSRSYNEQFF. In DNA, the CDR3 is TGTGCCAGCAGCTTAGGGCACAGCCGCTCCTACAATGAGCAGTTCTTC.

A few counts support this clonotype. The chain couples TRBV18 to TRBJ1-1; no reliable D call. The germline CDR1 and CDR2 sequences are KGHSH and LQKENI. V dropped 5 bases and J dropped 7 bases, with 14 bases sitting between them. CDR3 length: 13 amino acids. CDR3 nucleotides: TGTGCCAGCTCAGCCACGTCGCGGGTTGAAGCTTTCTTT. Translating gives CASSATSRVEAFF.

The J gene is TRBJ2-3, the V gene TRBV7-7; TRBD2 matches at 12 bases. CDR1 is SSHAT, CDR2 FNYEAQ, per germline (reference sequence). Trimming at V came to 5 bases and at J to 2 bases, leaving 5 bases not matched to a gene. The CDR3 has 16 amino acids. CDR3 sequence: CASSIGLAGPTDTQYF. CDR3 bases: TGTGCCAGCAGCATCGGACTAGCGGGGCCCACAGATACGCAGTATTTT.

The chain is built from TRBV3-1 and TRBJ2-2; D possibly corresponds to TRBD2 (5 bases). V was pared by 1 base and J by 2 bases, with 11 bases between. CDR3 length: 16 residues. CDR1 is LGHDT, CDR2 YNNKEL, per germline (reference sequence). The CDR3 DNA reads as TGTGCCAGCAGCCAAGTTGAGGGATCTAACACCGGGGAGCTGTTTTTT. Its translation: CASSQVEGSNTGELFF.

Worth noting for this clonotype: A much larger clone differs from this one at a single base, so this may be a read error. V and J are TRBV5-1 and TRBJ2-7; 7 nucleotides align to TRBD1. V was clipped by 2 bases and J by 4 bases; unmatched bases: 18. CDR3 length: 18 amino acids. Per germline, CDR1 SGHRS and CDR2 YFSETQ. The CDR3 reads CASSFSNHRTGLTYEQYF. The CDR3 DNA reads as TGCGCCAGCAGCTTCTCTAATCACAGGACAGGCTTGACGTACGAGCAGTACTTC.

Ten or more counts support this clonotype. CDR3 in DNA: TGTGCCAGCAGCCGACAGGTCTCGGGCTACACCTTC. Protein: CASSRQVSGYTF. V usage is TRBV12-3 or TRBV12-4 and J usage is TRBJ1-2; D is possibly TRBD1 (6 bases). Trimming pared 6 bases from V and 8 bases from J, leaving 13 bases between. This CDR3 is 12 amino acids long.

In its sample, this clonotype was seen many times. The chain employs TRBV4-3 and TRBJ1-1, with D unclear. The V gene's germline CDR1 is LGHNA and CDR2 YSLEER. V gave up 4 bases and J gave up 0 bases, with 6 bases separating them. The CDR3 totals 13 residues. The CDR3 coding sequence is TGCGCCAGCAGCCGTGACATGAACACTGAAGCTTTCTTT. It translates to CASSRDMNTEAFF.

The CDR3 nucleotides are TGTGCCAGCAGCCTACCGGGACAGGGGGCTCGGACCCAGTACTTC. This translates into CASSLPGQGARTQYF. The chain employs TRBV3-1 and TRBJ2-5; 12 nucleotides match TRBD1. CDR1 and CDR2 (germline): LGHDT, YNNKEL (reference sequence). This CDR3 has 15 amino acids. V trimming: 4 bases; J trimming: 7 bases; junction bases outside the gene matches: 7.